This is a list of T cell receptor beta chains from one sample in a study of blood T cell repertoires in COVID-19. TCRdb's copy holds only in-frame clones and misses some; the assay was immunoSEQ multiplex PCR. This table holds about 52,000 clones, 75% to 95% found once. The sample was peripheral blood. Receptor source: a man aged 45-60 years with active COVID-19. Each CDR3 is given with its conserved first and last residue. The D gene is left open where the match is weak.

cdr3_nt: TGTGCCTGGAGTACCCAGGGGTACGAGCAGTACTTC
cdr3_aa: CAWSTQGYEQYF
v_call: TRBV30
d_call: -
j_call: TRBJ2-7

cdr3_nt: TGTGCCAGCAGTTTACTAGCTGACACCGGGGAGCTGTTTTTT
cdr3_aa: CASSLLADTGELFF
v_call: TRBV27
d_call: -
j_call: TRBJ2-2

cdr3_nt: TGTGCCAGTAGTACCTCCTTACAGGGGACCTACGAGCAGTACTTC
cdr3_aa: CASSTSLQGTYEQYF
v_call: TRBV19
d_call: TRBD1
j_call: TRBJ2-7

cdr3_nt: TGTGCCAGCAGCGCGAGAGATTCACGGGGGAGGGCTAGCACAGATACGCAGTATTTT
cdr3_aa: CASSARDSRGRASTDTQYF
v_call: TRBV9
d_call: TRBD2
j_call: TRBJ2-3

cdr3_nt: TGTGCCAGCTCACTTGTGCTAGGGGTGGATACGCAGTATTTT
cdr3_aa: CASSLVLGVDTQYF
v_call: TRBV18
d_call: -
j_call: TRBJ2-3

cdr3_nt: TGTGCCAGCATCTCAGGGGTCCCAAAACTGTTTTTT
cdr3_aa: CASISGVPKLFF
v_call: TRBV5-6
d_call: -
j_call: TRBJ1-4

cdr3_nt: TGTGCCAGCAGTAAGCTAGCGGGGGCTTACAATGAGCAGTTCTTC
cdr3_aa: CASSKLAGAYNEQFF
v_call: TRBV6-2/TRBV6-3
d_call: TRBD2
j_call: TRBJ2-1

cdr3_nt: TGTGCCAGCAGCTTAGCCCGACTAGCGGGCACGAACACCGGGGAGCTGTTTTTT
cdr3_aa: CASSLARLAGTNTGELFF
v_call: TRBV7-8
d_call: TRBD2
j_call: TRBJ2-2

cdr3_nt: TGTGCCAGCAGTGACAGTGCTGGGACCCAGTACTTC
cdr3_aa: CASSDSAGTQYF
v_call: TRBV11-3
d_call: -
j_call: TRBJ2-5

cdr3_nt: TGTGCCAGCAGCGCTACAGGGGGTCCGAACATTCAGTACTTC
cdr3_aa: CASSATGGPNIQYF
v_call: TRBV5-5
d_call: TRBD1
j_call: TRBJ2-4

cdr3_nt: TGTGCCAGCAGTGGGGGGGTCAATCAGCCCCAGCATTTT
cdr3_aa: CASSGGVNQPQHF
v_call: TRBV2
d_call: -
j_call: TRBJ1-5

cdr3_nt: TGTGCCAGCAGTGGCCACAGGGGAACCACTGAAGCTTTCTTT
cdr3_aa: CASSGHRGTTEAFF
v_call: TRBV25-1
d_call: TRBD1
j_call: TRBJ1-1

cdr3_nt: TGTGCCAGCCTCCGGGACAGGGGGTCCTACGAGCAGTACTTC
cdr3_aa: CASLRDRGSYEQYF
v_call: TRBV2
d_call: TRBD1
j_call: TRBJ2-7